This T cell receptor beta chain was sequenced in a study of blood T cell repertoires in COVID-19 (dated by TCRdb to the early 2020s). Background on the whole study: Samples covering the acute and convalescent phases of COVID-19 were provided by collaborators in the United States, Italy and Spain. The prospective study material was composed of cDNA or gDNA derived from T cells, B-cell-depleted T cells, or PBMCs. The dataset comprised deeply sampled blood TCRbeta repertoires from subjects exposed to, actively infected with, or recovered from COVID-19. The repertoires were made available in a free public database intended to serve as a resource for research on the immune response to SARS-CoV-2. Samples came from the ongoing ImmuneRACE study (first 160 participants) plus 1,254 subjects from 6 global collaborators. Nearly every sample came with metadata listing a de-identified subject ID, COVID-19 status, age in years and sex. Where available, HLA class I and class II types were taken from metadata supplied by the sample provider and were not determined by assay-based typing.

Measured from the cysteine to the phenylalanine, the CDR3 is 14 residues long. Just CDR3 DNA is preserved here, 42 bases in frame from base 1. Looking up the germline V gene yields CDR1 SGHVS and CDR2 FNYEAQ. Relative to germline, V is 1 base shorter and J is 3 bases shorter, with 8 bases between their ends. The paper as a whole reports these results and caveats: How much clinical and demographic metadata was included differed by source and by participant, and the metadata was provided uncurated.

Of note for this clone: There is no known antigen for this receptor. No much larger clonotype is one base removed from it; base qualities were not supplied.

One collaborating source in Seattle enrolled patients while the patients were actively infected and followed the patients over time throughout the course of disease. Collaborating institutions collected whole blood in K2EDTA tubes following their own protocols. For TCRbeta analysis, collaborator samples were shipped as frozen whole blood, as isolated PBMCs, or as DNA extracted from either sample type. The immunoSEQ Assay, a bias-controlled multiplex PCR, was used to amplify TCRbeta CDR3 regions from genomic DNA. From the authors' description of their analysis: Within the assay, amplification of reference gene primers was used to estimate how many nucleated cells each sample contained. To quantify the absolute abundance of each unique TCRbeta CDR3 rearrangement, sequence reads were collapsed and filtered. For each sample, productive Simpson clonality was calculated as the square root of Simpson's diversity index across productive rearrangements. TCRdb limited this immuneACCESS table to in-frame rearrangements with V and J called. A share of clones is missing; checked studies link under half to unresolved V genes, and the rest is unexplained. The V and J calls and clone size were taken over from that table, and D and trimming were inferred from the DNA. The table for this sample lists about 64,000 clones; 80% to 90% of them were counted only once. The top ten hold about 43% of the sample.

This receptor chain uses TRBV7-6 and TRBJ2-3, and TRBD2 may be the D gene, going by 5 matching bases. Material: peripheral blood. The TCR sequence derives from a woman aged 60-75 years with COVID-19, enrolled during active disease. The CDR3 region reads CASSLVPGTDTQYF. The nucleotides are TGTGCCAGCAGCTTAGTTCCGGGGACAGATACGCAGTATTTT.